In this sample, the clone carrying this T cell receptor (beta chain) turned up a few times. The CDR3 covers 14 residues. Trimming took off 5 bases at V and 3 bases at J, with 13 bases between the two ends. CDR1 and CDR2 (germline): PRHDT, FYEKMQ (reference sequence). The data stem from a study of patients and donors after allogeneic stem cell transplantation. Via MiXCR, TCRdb re-called the RT-PCR reads, giving one row per CDR3 protein. The data show fewer than 20,000 distinct CDR3 sequences, with around 29% seen just once and more than 35% held by the top ten. The chain couples TRBV13 to TRBJ1-2, with unresolved D. The TCR originated in a human donor who was either an allogeneic HSCT recipient or a stem cell or donor lymphocyte infusion donor (not recorded which). It is not recorded whose cells these are; they may come from a transplant donor. The sequencing input was blood, either unsorted or a sorted T cell fraction (not recorded which). The CDR3 DNA follows: TGTGCCAGCAGCCCCGAGCGCTTATACTATGGCTACACCTTC. This codes for CASSPERLYYGYTF.